The source of this T cell receptor beta chain is a study of early T cells in non-severe SARS-CoV-2 infection. This clonotype was observed a few times. TCRdb ran MiXCR on the 5' RACE reads and lists one entry per CDR3 protein. Of around 66,000 distinct CDR3 sequences in the sample, about 13% were seen once. V lost 5 bases to trimming and J lost 6 bases; unmatched junction nucleotides: 9. The CDR3 contains 15 residues. The sequencing sample was made of whole blood. The V gene is TRBV12-3 or TRBV12-4, the J gene TRBJ2-5, with 10 bases fitting TRBD2. The receptor was derived from an adult who was a healthcare worker with PCR-confirmed SARS-CoV-2 infection or an uninfected control (not recorded which). The chain's CDR3 is CASSPLLAGEQTQYF. CDR3 nucleotides: TGTGCCAGCAGTCCCTTGCTAGCGGGAGAACAGACCCAGTACTTC.